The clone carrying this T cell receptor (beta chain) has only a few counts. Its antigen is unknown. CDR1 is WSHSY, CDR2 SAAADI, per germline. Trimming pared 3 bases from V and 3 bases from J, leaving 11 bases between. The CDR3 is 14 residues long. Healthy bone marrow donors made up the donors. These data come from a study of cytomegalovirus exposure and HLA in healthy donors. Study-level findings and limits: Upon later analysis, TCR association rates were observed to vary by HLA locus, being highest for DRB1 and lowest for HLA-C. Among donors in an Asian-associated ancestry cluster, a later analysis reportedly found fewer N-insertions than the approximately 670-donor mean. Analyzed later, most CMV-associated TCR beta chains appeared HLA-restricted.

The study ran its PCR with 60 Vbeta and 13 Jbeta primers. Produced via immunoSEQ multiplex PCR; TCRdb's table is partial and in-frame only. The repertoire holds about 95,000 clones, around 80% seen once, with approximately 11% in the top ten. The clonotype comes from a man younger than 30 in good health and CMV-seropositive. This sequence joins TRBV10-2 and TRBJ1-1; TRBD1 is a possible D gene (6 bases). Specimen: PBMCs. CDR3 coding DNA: TGCGCCAGCAGTGAATGGGACACCCACACTGAAGCTTTCTTT. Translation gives CASSEWDTHTEAFF.